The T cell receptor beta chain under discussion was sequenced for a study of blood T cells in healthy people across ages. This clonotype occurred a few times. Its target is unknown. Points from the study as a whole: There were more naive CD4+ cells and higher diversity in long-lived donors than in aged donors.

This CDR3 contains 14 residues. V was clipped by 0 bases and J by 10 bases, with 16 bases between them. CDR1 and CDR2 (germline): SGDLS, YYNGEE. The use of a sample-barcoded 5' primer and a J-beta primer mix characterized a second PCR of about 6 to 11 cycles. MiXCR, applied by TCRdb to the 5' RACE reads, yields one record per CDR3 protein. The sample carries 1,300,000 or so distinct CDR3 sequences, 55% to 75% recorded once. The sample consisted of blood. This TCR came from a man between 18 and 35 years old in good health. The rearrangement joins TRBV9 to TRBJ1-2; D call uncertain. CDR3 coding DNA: TGTGCCAGCAGCGTAGCCCATGAGGGCCGCTTCTACACCTTC. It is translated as CASSVAHEGRFYTF.